What follows is one T cell receptor (beta chain) and its context. What it binds is not known. The PCR contained 60 Vbeta and 13 Jbeta primers. This table comes from immunoSEQ multiplex PCR, and its TCRdb copy is limited to in-frame clones, with some not included. The profile covers 100,000 to 120,000 clones, with 60% to 85% appearing a single time and approximately 1.3% taken by the ten largest. This sample stems from a study of cytomegalovirus exposure and HLA in healthy donors. General study findings and limits: There was a cluster of highly shared sequence variants that was likely a sequencing artifact. It was taken for granted in presence/absence analyses that sequencing depth across donors was roughly uniform. Later analysis demonstrated an association between a missense DCLRE1C variant and TCR beta V- and J-gene trimming.

CDR1 LNHDA and CDR2 SQIVND come from the germline V gene (reference sequence). Trimming at V came to 5 bases and at J to 4 bases, leaving 3 bases not matched to a gene. The CDR3 contains 14 residues. The receptor comes from a man aged 35-49 years in good health and CMV-seronegative. The chain links TRBV19 to TRBJ2-1, with 9 positions matching TRBD2. Sequencing was done on a sample of PBMCs. CDR3 region: CASSGLAGYNEQFF. The DNA for the CDR3 is TGTGCCAGTAGTGGCCTAGCGGGATACAATGAGCAGTTCTTC.